The clone carrying this TCR beta chain was seen only a few times. Its antigen remains unknown. The data belong to a study of shared clonotypes between healthy human individuals. Study-wide points: Estimated clonotype richness was generally higher in naive than memory subsets.

As defined, naive CD8 cells were CD45RO-negative and positively selected for CCR7, with terminally differentiated effector memory CD45RA+ cells excluded. Every donor was a Caucasian adult from Nashville, Tennessee. Germline V gene data show CDR1 as SEHNR and CDR2 as FQNEAQ (reference sequence). The CDR3 has 14 amino acids. The trim removed 4 bases at V and 2 bases at J, leaving 4 bases unmatched. Measured with immunoSEQ multiplex PCR; TCRdb has only the in-frame clones, and not every one. The sample lists 2 million to 2.5 million clones, 85% to 95% occurring once. The sample taken for sequencing was naive CD8+ T cells from PBMCs. The receptor was isolated from a man younger than 35 in good health. Some clones in this sample may be carry-over from other donors' samples. The gene calls are TRBV7-9 and TRBJ1-2; 7 bases are a match to TRBD1. The CDR3 reads CASSSRDRNYGYTF. The DNA of the CDR3 is TGTGCCAGCAGCTCCCGGGACAGAAACTATGGCTACACCTTC.